Following are 16 T cell receptor beta chains from one sample sequenced in a study of control samples from healthy donors and cancer patients (TCRdb year 2020). The library was prepared using the immunoSEQ multiplex PCR assay. In TCRdb, the immuneACCESS table is reduced to in-frame sequences with V and J assigned. These tables do not hold every clone; where another copy was compared, an unresolved V gene accounts for under half, and the others remain unexplained. The sample contains roughly 180,000 clones, about 90% of them found a single time. 2% of the sample lies in the top ten. Specimen: blood. These receptors were collected from a woman between 40 and 50 years old in good health.

This chain connects TRBV5-1 to TRBJ1-6, with D perhaps matching TRBD1 (6 bases). V was shortened by 4 bases and J by 0 bases, with 11 bases between the two germline ends. The CDR3 spans 16 residues. From germline, CDR1 is SGHRS and CDR2 YFSETQ. The CDR3 bases are TGCGCCAGCAGCATACAGGGAAGCTCCTATAATTCACCCCTCCACTTT. This translates into CASSIQGSSYNSPLHF.

The genes are TRBV11-2 and TRBJ1-1; 7 bases agree with TRBD1. The CDR3 runs 17 residues. Unmatched junction bases numbered 16, after V lost 2 bases and J lost 7 bases. Germline-derived CDR1 and CDR2 are SGHAT and FQNNGV. The CDR3, as DNA: TGTGCCAGCAGCTTAAGGGACAGTAGGGGCTATGGAGATGAAGCTTTCTTT. This translates into CASSLRDSRGYGDEAFF.

J is TRBJ2-7 and V is TRBV4-1; 10 bases fit TRBD1. The CDR3 consists of 15 residues. CDR1 and CDR2 (germline): MGHRA, YSYEKL. The trim removed 1 base at V and 5 bases at J, leaving 5 bases unmatched. The CDR3 loop reads CASSQGGQGRNEQYF. The DNA for the CDR3 is TGCGCCAGCAGCCAAGGGGGACAGGGGAGGAACGAGCAGTACTTC.

In this sample, this clone turned up a few times. This chain links TRBV7-9 with TRBJ2-7; TRBD1 matches at 9 bases. Germline CDR1 is SEHNR and CDR2 is FQNEAQ (reference sequence). The trim removed 7 bases at V and 7 bases at J, leaving 8 bases unmatched. CDR3 length: 13 residues. CDR3 loop: CASNPQGAGEQYF. As DNA, the CDR3 is TGTGCCAGCAACCCACAGGGGGCGGGTGAGCAGTACTTC.

The chain joins TRBV15 to TRBJ1-2, with 8 bases aligning to TRBD1. Per germline, CDR1 LNHNV and CDR2 YYDKDF (reference sequence). J lost 8 bases, V lost 5 bases, and 7 bases had no gene match. This CDR3 contains 13 residues. CDR3 in DNA: TGTGCCACCAGCCAACGGACAGGGCAAGGCTACACCTTC. This codes for CATSQRTGQGYTF.

This clone was seen a single time. V usage is TRBV12-3 or TRBV12-4 and J usage is TRBJ1-5, with D uncertain. V lost 5 bases and J lost 7, with 9 bases in between. This CDR3 region has 12 residues. DNA of the CDR3: TGTGCCAGCAGTGACCCCAGCCAGCCCCAGCATTTT. Translation: CASSDPSQPQHF.

The V call is TRBV7-9, the J call TRBJ1-3; maybe TRBD1 (5 bases). Looked up from germline, CDR1 is SEHNR and CDR2 is FQNEAQ (reference sequence). V lost 2 bases and J 4 bases, leaving 15 bases between the germline ends. The CDR3 totals 16 residues. The CDR3: CASSLFSGGYGNTIYF. CDR3 DNA sequence: TGTGCCAGCAGCTTATTCTCCGGGGGGTACGGAAACACCATATATTTT.

This clone was counted a few times. The chain joins TRBV11-2 to TRBJ1-6; 8 nucleotides agree with TRBD1. There are 17 residues in the CDR3. Germline V gives CDR1 SGHAT, CDR2 FQNNGV. Germline trimming cut 5 bases from V and 2 bases from J; bases unmatched to any gene: 8. The CDR3 is CASSRGAGGAYNSPLHF. CDR3 nucleotides: TGTGCCAGCAGCCGAGGGGCAGGGGGCGCCTATAATTCACCCCTCCACTTT.

The rearrangement links TRBV5-1 to TRBJ2-2, with 8 bases identical to TRBD1. The CDR3 is 15 amino acids. The junction had 8 bases not matched to a gene; V was cut back by 4 bases and J by 6 bases. Germline V lookup: CDR1 SGHRS, CDR2 YFSETQ. CDR3 amino acids: CASSVGWTGPGELFF. CDR3 nucleotides: TGCGCCAGCAGCGTAGGATGGACAGGGCCCGGGGAGCTGTTTTTT.

J is TRBJ2-5 and V is TRBV3-1 (or the pseudogene TRBV3-2); D possibly corresponds to TRBD2 (7 bases). The V end lost 3 bases, the J end lost 13 bases, and 21 bases lay between the germline ends. The CDR3 is made up of 14 amino acids. Germline CDR1 is LGHDT and CDR2 is YNNKEL (reference sequence). In DNA, the CDR3 is TGTGCCAGCAGCCAGGGGGGGGGCCCACTCGTGGGGTACTTC. Its translation: CASSQGGGPLVGYF.

The rearrangement links TRBV10-3 to TRBJ1-1; 9 nucleotides agree with TRBD1. V shed 6 bases and J 0 bases; nucleotides not matched to a gene: 8. The germline gives CDR1 ENHRY, CDR2 SYGVKD. This CDR3 comprises 16 residues. In DNA form, the CDR3 reads TGTGCCATCAGGGAGACACAGGGGGCTATGAACACTGAAGCTTTCTTT. Residues: CAIRETQGAMNTEAFF.

The CDR3, as DNA: TGTGCCAGAAGCGGGAAGATACTAGCGGGGGTAAGCCAAGAGACCCAGTACTTC. Protein sequence: CARSGKILAGVSQETQYF. The chain combines TRBV5-3 with TRBJ2-5; 11 bases fit TRBD2. TRBV5-3 is sorted into the ORF group, with uncertain function. The CDR3 runs to 18 residues. V was clipped by 4 bases and J by 1 base; unmatched bases: 12.

The chain links TRBV6-2 or TRBV6-3 to TRBJ1-2; 7 nucleotides match TRBD1. V was clipped by 2 bases and J by 4 bases; unmatched bases: 10. This CDR3 contains 16 residues. The germline V gene has CDR1 MNHEY and CDR2 SVGEGT. Written as DNA, the CDR3 is TGTGCCAGCAGTTACGGACAGGTCCAGGGAGGCTATGGCTACACCTTC. Its translation is CASSYGQVQGGYGYTF.

The V gene is TRBV10-3, the J gene TRBJ1-1; no definite D call. Germline V gene data show CDR1 as ENHRY and CDR2 as SYGVKD. This CDR3 region has 13 residues. V was shortened by 2 bases and J by 1 base, with 5 bases between the two germline ends. CDR3 coding DNA: TGTGCCATCAGTGAGAAGGGGAACACTGAAGCTTTCTTT. This gives the protein CAISEKGNTEAFF.

This sequence joins TRBV5-1 and TRBJ1-4; TRBD1 aligns across 7 bases. CDR3 length equals 18 residues. CDR1 and CDR2 from the germline V gene are SGHRS and YFSETQ. V shed 4 bases and J 0 bases; nucleotides not matched to a gene: 12. The chain's CDR3 is CASSRTGSREATNEKLFF. For the CDR3, the DNA is TGCGCCAGCAGCCGGACAGGCAGTAGGGAAGCAACTAATGAAAAACTGTTTTTT.

This chain uses TRBV2 with TRBJ2-3, with TRBD2 matching over 9 bases. The V gene end was trimmed by 4 bases and the J gene end by 4 bases; junction bases not matched to a gene: 6. The germline V gene has CDR1 SNHLY and CDR2 FYNNEI. This CDR3 has 15 amino acids. DNA of the CDR3: TGTGCCAGCAGTGGCGGGGGGGCGGCCTCAGATACGCAGTATTTT. As protein: CASSGGGAASDTQYF.